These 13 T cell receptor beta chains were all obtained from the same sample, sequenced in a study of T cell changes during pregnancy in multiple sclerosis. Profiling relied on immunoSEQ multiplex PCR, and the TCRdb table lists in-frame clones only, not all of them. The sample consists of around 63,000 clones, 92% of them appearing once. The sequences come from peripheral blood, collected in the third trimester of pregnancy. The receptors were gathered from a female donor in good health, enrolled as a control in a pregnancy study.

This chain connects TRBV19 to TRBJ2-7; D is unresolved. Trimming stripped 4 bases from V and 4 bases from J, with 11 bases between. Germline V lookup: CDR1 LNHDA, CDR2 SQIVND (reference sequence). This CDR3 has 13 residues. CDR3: CASSSLELYEQYF. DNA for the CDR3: TGTGCCAGTAGTAGCCTAGAGCTTTACGAGCAGTACTTC.

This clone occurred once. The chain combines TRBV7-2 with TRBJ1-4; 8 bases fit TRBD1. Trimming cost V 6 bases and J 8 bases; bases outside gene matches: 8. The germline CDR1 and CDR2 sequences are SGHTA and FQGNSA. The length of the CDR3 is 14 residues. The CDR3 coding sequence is TGTGCCAGCAGACAGGGGGGGGAAAGGGAAAAACTGTTTTTT. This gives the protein CASRQGGEREKLFF.

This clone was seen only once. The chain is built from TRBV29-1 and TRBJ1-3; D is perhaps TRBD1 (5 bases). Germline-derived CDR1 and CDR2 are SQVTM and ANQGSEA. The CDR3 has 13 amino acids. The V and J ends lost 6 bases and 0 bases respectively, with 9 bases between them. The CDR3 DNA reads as TGCAGCGTGCAGGGTCTCTCTGGAAACACCATATATTTT. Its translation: CSVQGLSGNTIYF.

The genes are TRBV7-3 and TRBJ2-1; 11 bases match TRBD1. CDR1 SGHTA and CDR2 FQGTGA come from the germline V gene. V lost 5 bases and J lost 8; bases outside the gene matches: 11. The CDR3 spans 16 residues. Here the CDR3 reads CASSPLGTGGIDEQFF. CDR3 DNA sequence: TGTGCCAGCAGCCCACTAGGGACAGGGGGTATCGATGAGCAGTTCTTC.

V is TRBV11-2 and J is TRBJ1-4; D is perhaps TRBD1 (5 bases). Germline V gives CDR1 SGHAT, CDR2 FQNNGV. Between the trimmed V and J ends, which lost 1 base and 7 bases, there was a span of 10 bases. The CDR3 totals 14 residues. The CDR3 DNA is TGTGCCAGCAGCTTAGGATCCCAGGGTGAAAAACTGTTTTTT. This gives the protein CASSLGSQGEKLFF.

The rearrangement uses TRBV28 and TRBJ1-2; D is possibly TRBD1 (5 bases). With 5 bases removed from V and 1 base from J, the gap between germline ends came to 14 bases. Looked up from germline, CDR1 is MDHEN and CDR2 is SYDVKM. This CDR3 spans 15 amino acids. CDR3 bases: TGTGCCAGCAGTCCCTTTGGGGGGGTTAACTATGGCTACACCTTC. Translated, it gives CASSPFGGVNYGYTF.

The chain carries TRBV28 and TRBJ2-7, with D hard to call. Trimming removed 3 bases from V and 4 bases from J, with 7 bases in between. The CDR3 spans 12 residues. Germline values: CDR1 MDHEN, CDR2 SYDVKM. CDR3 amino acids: CASSLPSYEQYF. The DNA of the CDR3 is TGTGCCAGCAGTTTGCCCAGTTACGAGCAGTACTTC.

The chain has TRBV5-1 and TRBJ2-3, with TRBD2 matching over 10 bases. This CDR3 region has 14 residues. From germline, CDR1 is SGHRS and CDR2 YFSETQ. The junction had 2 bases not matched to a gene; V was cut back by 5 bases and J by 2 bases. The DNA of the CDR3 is TGCGCCAGCAGAACTAGCGGGGACACAGATACGCAGTATTTT. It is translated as CASRTSGDTDTQYF.

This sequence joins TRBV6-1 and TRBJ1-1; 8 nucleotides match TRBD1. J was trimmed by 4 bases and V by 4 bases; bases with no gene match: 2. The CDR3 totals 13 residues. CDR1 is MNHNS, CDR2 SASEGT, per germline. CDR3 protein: CASSADRGTEAFF. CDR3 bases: TGTGCCAGCAGTGCTGACAGGGGCACTGAAGCTTTCTTT.

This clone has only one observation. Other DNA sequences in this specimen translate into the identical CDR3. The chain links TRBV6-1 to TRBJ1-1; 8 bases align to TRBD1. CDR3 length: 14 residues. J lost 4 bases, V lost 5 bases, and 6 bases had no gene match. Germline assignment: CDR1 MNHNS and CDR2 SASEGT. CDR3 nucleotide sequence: TGTGCCAGCAGTAAGACAGGGGCGGCCACTGAAGCTTTCTTT. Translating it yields CASSKTGAATEAFF.

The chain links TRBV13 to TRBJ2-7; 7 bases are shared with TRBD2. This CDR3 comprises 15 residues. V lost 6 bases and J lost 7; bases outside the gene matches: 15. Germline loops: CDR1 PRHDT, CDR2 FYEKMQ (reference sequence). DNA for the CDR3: TGTGCCAGCAGTACAGCCCGGGAGGCCCGCCCGGAGCAGTACTTC. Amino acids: CASSTAREARPEQYF.

The CDR3 region is CASSLEWSSYNEQFF. DNA for the CDR3: TGTGCCAGCAGCTTAGAATGGAGCTCCTACAATGAGCAGTTCTTC. The chain joins TRBV7-2 to TRBJ2-1; D is unclear. This CDR3 comprises 15 residues. CDR1 and CDR2 from the germline V gene are SGHTA and FQGNSA. V was clipped by 1 base and J by 0 bases, with 7 bases between them.

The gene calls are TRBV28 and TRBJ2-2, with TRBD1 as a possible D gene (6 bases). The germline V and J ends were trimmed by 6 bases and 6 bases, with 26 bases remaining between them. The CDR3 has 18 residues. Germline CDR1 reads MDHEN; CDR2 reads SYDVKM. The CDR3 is CASRSSGRGNKMAGELFF. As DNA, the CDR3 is TGTGCCAGCAGATCTTCGGGCAGGGGAAATAAAATGGCCGGGGAGCTGTTTTTT.